The next 31 T cell receptor beta chains were all read from a single sample in a study of blood T cell repertoires in COVID-19. TCRdb keeps only in-frame clones here, not all; method: immunoSEQ multiplex PCR. The profile shows about 130,000 clones, roughly 80% of them singletons. The sequencing input was peripheral blood. All receptors derive from a man older than 75 with COVID-19, enrolled during active disease.

This sequence joins TRBV9 and TRBJ1-2, with a tentative D call TRBD1 (6 bases). Germline CDR1 reads SGDLS; CDR2 reads YYNGEE. CDR3 size: 15 residues. V shed 0 bases and J shed 6 bases, with 15 bases lying between them. CDR3 sequence (DNA): TGTGCCAGCAGCGTAGGTTACTTGACAGGACATGGCTACACCTTC. It encodes CASSVGYLTGHGYTF.

V gene TRBV19 combines with J gene TRBJ2-7; no firm D call. Germline CDR1 LNHDA, CDR2 SQIVND (reference sequence). The CDR3 is made up of 14 amino acids. V dropped 1 base and J dropped 9 bases, with 16 bases sitting between them. CDR3 bases: TGTGCCAGTAGTATAGTAAGCGCTCGAGGCGGGCAGTACTTC. Its translation: CASSIVSARGGQYF.

The chain uses TRBV7-2 and TRBJ2-1, with D possibly matching TRBD2 (5 bases). CDR1 and CDR2 (germline): SGHTA, FQGNSA. Trimming took 5 bases from V and 2 from J, leaving 7 bases between them. The CDR3 is 13 residues long. The chain's CDR3 is CASSGLTYNEQFF. The CDR3 bases are TGTGCCAGCAGCGGACTTACCTACAATGAGCAGTTCTTC.

The chain couples TRBV7-2 to TRBJ1-1; D is undetermined. Trimming cost V 6 bases and J 3 bases, with 8 bases left between them. This CDR3 has 12 amino acids. Germline assignment: CDR1 SGHTA and CDR2 FQGNSA. CDR3 sequence reads: CASRFSYTEAFF. CDR3 nucleotides: TGTGCCAGCAGGTTTTCATACACTGAAGCTTTCTTT.

The chain combines TRBV6-6 with TRBJ1-1; tentative D call: TRBD1 (5 bases). Between the trimmed V and J ends, which lost 7 bases and 1 base, there was a span of 19 bases. The CDR3 spans 16 residues. CDR1 is MNHNY and CDR2 is SVGAGI in the germline V gene (reference sequence). In DNA, the CDR3 is TGTGCCAGCACCGCGTGGCGGGGGGGACCGAACACTGAAGCTTTCTTT. This codes for CASTAWRGGPNTEAFF.

V usage is TRBV5-5 and J usage is TRBJ1-6; perhaps TRBD1 as D (5 bases). The length of the CDR3 is 15 residues. The V gene lost 0 bases and the J gene lost 8 bases, with 12 bases spanning the gap. The germline V gene has CDR1 SGHKS and CDR2 YYEKEE (reference sequence). The CDR3 bases are TGTGCCAGCAGCTTGGAAGACAGAATCTATTCACCCCTCCACTTT. Translation: CASSLEDRIYSPLHF. Full variable domain (rest looked up from reference TRBV5-5 and TRBJ1-6): DAGVTQSPTHLIKTRGQQVTLRCSPISGHKSVSWYQQVLGQGPQFIFQYYEKEERGRGNFPDRFSARQFPNYSSELNVNALLLGDSALYLCASSLEDRIYSPLHFGNGTRLTVT.

The V gene is TRBV6-1, the J gene TRBJ1-3; 10 nucleotides agree with TRBD1. V dropped 4 bases and J dropped 0; count of bases not matched to a gene: 12. CDR1 is MNHNS, CDR2 SASEGT, per germline. The CDR3 is 19 residues long. In DNA form, the CDR3 reads TGTGCCAGCAGTGCCCGTGGGGGACAGGGGATCCACTCTGGAAACACCATATATTTT. Translation gives CASSARGGQGIHSGNTIYF.

The chain combines TRBV5-4 with TRBJ2-2, with TRBD2 as a possible D gene (6 bases). The CDR3 contains 15 residues. Germline CDR1 is SGHNT and CDR2 is YYREEE (reference sequence). The V end was cut by 4 bases, the J end by 6 bases, with 16 bases between. CDR3 loop: CASSETSTGAGELFF. CDR3 DNA: TGTGCCAGCAGCGAAACTAGCACCGGAGCCGGGGAGCTGTTTTTT.

The chain carries TRBV20-1 and TRBJ2-7, with D unclear. Germline V gene lookup returns CDR1 DFQATT and CDR2 SNEGSKA (reference sequence). Trimming took 3 bases from V and 0 from J, leaving 15 bases between them. There are 15 residues in the CDR3. CDR3 region: CSASPSTLSSYEQYF. The CDR3 DNA sequence: TGCAGTGCTAGTCCCTCGACTTTGAGCTCCTACGAGCAGTACTTC.

The V call is TRBV4-2, the J call TRBJ1-6; a weak D match, TRBD1 (5 bases). This CDR3 has 15 amino acids. From germline, CDR1 is LGHNA and CDR2 YNFKEQ. The V end lost 4 bases, the J end lost 3 bases, and 10 bases lay between the germline ends. CDR3 DNA sequence: TGTGCCAGCAGCCCGGGCAGGGTCTATAATTCACCCCTCCACTTT. Its protein is CASSPGRVYNSPLHF.

V is TRBV28 and J is TRBJ1-5; unclear D gene. From germline, CDR1 is MDHEN and CDR2 SYDVKM. The ends were cut back, 10 bases at V and 3 bases at J, with 10 bases in the middle. The CDR3 loop spans 12 amino acids. CDR3 amino acids: CATHLNNQPQHF. For the CDR3, the DNA is TGTGCCACCCACTTAAACAATCAGCCCCAGCATTTT.

The chain recombines TRBV5-4 with TRBJ2-7; D ambiguous. The length of the CDR3 is 14 residues. Between the trimmed V and J ends, which lost 2 bases and 3 bases, there was a span of 12 bases. In germline, CDR1 is SGHNT, CDR2 YYREEE (reference sequence). The CDR3 loop is CASSFGSADYEQYF. In DNA form, the CDR3 reads TGTGCCAGCAGCTTCGGGTCGGCAGACTACGAGCAGTACTTC. Supplemented by reference TRBV5-4 and TRBJ2-7, the full variable domain reads ETGVTQSPTHLIKTRGQQVTLRCSSQSGHNTVSWYQQALGQGPQFIFQYYREEENGRGNFPPRFSGLQFPNYSSELNVNALELDDSALYLCASSFGSADYEQYFGPGTRLTVT.

V and J are TRBV9 and TRBJ2-3; TRBD2 matches at 8 bases. J gave up 3 bases and V 1 base, and 7 bases lay outside the gene matches. This CDR3 has 16 amino acids. Germline assignment: CDR1 SGDLS and CDR2 YYNGEE. Here the CDR3 reads CASSVKSGRLTDTQYF. CDR3 nucleotides: TGTGCCAGCAGCGTAAAGAGCGGGAGATTGACAGATACGCAGTATTTT.

The V call is TRBV2, the J call TRBJ1-1; D call uncertain. The V gene's germline CDR1 is SNHLY and CDR2 FYNNEI. The CDR3 covers 14 residues. V lost 6 bases to trimming and J lost 6 bases, with 17 bases between them. CDR3 loop: CASSQSPGRPEAFF. The CDR3 DNA is TGTGCCAGCAGCCAGTCACCGGGTCGGCCTGAAGCTTTCTTT.

The chain carries TRBV18 and TRBJ2-7, with TRBD1 identical over 7 bases. CDR3 length equals 15 residues. The junction had 9 bases not matched to a gene; V was cut back by 3 bases and J by 4 bases. Germline CDR1 is KGHSH and CDR2 is LQKENI. CDR3 sequence: CASSPEGAGNYEQYF. In nucleotides, the CDR3 is TGTGCCAGCTCACCCGAGGGGGCAGGGAATTACGAGCAGTACTTC. The full variable domain, completed using reference TRBV18 and TRBJ2-7, is NAGVMQNPRHLVRRRGQEARLRCSPMKGHSHVYWYRQLPEEGLKFMVYLQKENIIDESGMPKERFSAEFPKEGPSILRIQQVVRGDSAAYFCASSPEGAGNYEQYFGPGTRLTVT.

The chain links TRBV6-5 to TRBJ2-3; D is unresolved. CDR1 MNHEY and CDR2 SVGAGI come from the germline V gene. This CDR3 is 13 amino acids long. V was shortened by 7 bases and J by 4 bases, with 12 bases between the two germline ends. The CDR3 DNA sequence: TGTGCCAGCAAGAGGAGCGAGGCAGATACGCAGTATTTT. Protein sequence: CASKRSEADTQYF.

This clone was picked up a small number of times. The chain joins TRBV6-4 to TRBJ2-3, with D hard to call. The germline CDR1 and CDR2 sequences are MRHNA and SNTAGT. With 4 bases removed from V and 0 bases from J, the gap between germline ends came to 8 bases. This CDR3 comprises 14 residues. The DNA for the CDR3 is TGTGCCAGCAGTGTGCAGGCTAGCACAGATACGCAGTATTTT. Residues: CASSVQASTDTQYF.

This rearrangement joins TRBV28 to TRBJ1-2; D gene ambiguous. Germline CDR1 reads MDHEN; CDR2 reads SYDVKM. V shed 3 bases and J shed 8 bases, with 13 bases lying between them. The CDR3 runs to 13 residues. CDR3 coding DNA: TGTGCCAGCAGTTTGGGAGGGCACCGGGGCTACACCTTC. Amino acids: CASSLGGHRGYTF.

This clone was observed a handful of times. Other DNA sequences in the same sample also yield this CDR3. The gene calls are TRBV20-1 and TRBJ2-1; D gene uncertain. The CDR3 runs 10 residues. V was trimmed by 3 bases and J by 6 bases, leaving 3 bases between them. In germline, CDR1 is DFQATT, CDR2 SNEGSKA (reference sequence). DNA for the CDR3: TGCAGTGCTAGCTTCAATGAGCAGTTCTTC. Amino acid sequence: CSASFNEQFF.

The chain couples TRBV4-1 to TRBJ2-1; 10 positions agree with TRBD2. There are 18 residues in the CDR3. Germline CDR1 is MGHRA and CDR2 is YSYEKL. After removal of 0 bases from V and 6 bases from J, the junction contained 11 bases not matched to a gene. CDR3 nucleotide sequence: TGCGCCAGCAGCCAAGAGGCACTAGCGGGAATTCTTGCCAATGAGCAGTTCTTC. Amino acid sequence: CASSQEALAGILANEQFF.

This chain connects TRBV5-5 to TRBJ1-2; D not certain. From germline, CDR1 is SGHKS and CDR2 YYEKEE (reference sequence). V was trimmed by 4 bases and J by 0 bases, leaving 7 bases between them. CDR3 length: 13 amino acids. The CDR3 DNA reads as TGTGCCAGCAGCGCGGCTACTAACTATGGCTACACCTTC. The encoded protein is CASSAATNYGYTF.

This clone is a singleton in its sample. The CDR3 protein is CASSLIGTEAFF. DNA of the CDR3: TGTGCCAGCAGCCTAATCGGGACTGAAGCTTTCTTT. The V gene is TRBV11-2, the J gene TRBJ1-1, with D unresolved. The CDR3 has 12 residues. V lost 5 bases and J 5 bases, leaving 9 bases between the germline ends. Germline V gene sequence: CDR1 SGHAT, CDR2 FQNNGV.

Comments on this clone: Sequence at one end of the junction differs from germline and may be a read error. CDR3 nucleotides: TGTGCTAGCAGCAGAACCGCGGCCCGCACAGATACGCAGTATTTT. Residues: CASSRTAARTDTQYF. This chain links TRBV7-7 with TRBJ2-3; D call uncertain. CDR1 is SSHAT, CDR2 FNYEAQ, per germline (reference sequence). The CDR3 is made up of 15 amino acids.

This clone was detected a few times. The CDR3 DNA reads TGTGCCAGCAGCCAGTGGGACAGGGGAAATGAAAAACTGTTTTTT. This gives the protein CASSQWDRGNEKLFF. The V gene is TRBV14, the J gene TRBJ1-4; 10 bases map to TRBD1. Germline trimming cut 3 bases from V and 5 bases from J; bases unmatched to any gene: 3. Germline V gene data show CDR1 as SGHDN and CDR2 as FVKESK. The CDR3 length is 15 residues. The full variable domain, in which reference TRBV14 and TRBJ1-4 provide the parts outside the CDR3, is EAGVTQFPSHSVIEKGQTVTLRCDPISGHDNLYWYRRVMGKEIKFLLHFVKESKQDESGMPNNRFLAERTGGTYSTLKVQPAELEDSGVYFCASSQWDRGNEKLFFGSGTQLSVL.

The V and J genes are TRBV7-9 and TRBJ2-5; the match to TRBD1 covers 7 bases. The germline V gene encodes CDR1 SEHNR and CDR2 FQNEAQ (reference sequence). V trimming: 1 base; J trimming: 5 bases; junction bases outside the gene matches: 7. This CDR3 is built from 15 residues. CDR3 in DNA: TGTGCCAGCAGCTTAGTCGAGGGGGCCCGGGAGACCCAGTACTTC. Protein: CASSLVEGARETQYF.

In its sample, this clone was seen many times. V usage is TRBV4-1 and J usage is TRBJ1-1, with D possibly matching TRBD1 (6 bases). V was pared by 4 bases and J by 2 bases, with 14 bases between. This CDR3 spans 15 amino acids. The germline gives CDR1 MGHRA, CDR2 YSYEKL. CDR3 loop: CASSLHPGANTEAFF. CDR3 coding DNA: TGCGCCAGCAGCCTACACCCAGGGGCAAACACTGAAGCTTTCTTT.

V gene TRBV6-5 combines with J gene TRBJ2-3, with D perhaps matching TRBD2 (7 bases). Trimming stripped 6 bases from V and 4 bases from J, with 14 bases between. The CDR3 is made up of 14 amino acids. Germline CDR1 reads MNHEY; CDR2 reads SVGAGI. The CDR3 protein is CASRAGARSDTQYF. The CDR3 DNA is TGTGCCAGCAGGGCGGGGGCTAGGTCAGATACGCAGTATTTT.

The V gene is TRBV11-3, the J gene TRBJ2-1, with 7 bases fitting TRBD2. Germline loops: CDR1 SGHNT, CDR2 YENEEA. V was pared by 3 bases and J by 2 bases, with 7 bases of the junction left unmatched. The CDR3 spans 16 residues. The CDR3 reads CASSLGGSGTYNEQFF. In DNA form, the CDR3 reads TGTGCCAGCAGCTTGGGCGGGAGCGGCACCTACAATGAGCAGTTCTTC.

This chain uses TRBV24-1 with TRBJ1-2; a possible D gene is TRBD1 (6 bases). The CDR3 is made up of 13 amino acids. V dropped 9 bases and J dropped 8 bases, with 18 bases sitting between them. Per germline, CDR1 KGHDR and CDR2 SFDVKD. CDR3 amino acids: CATSEGQGNGYTF. The CDR3, as DNA: TGTGCCACCTCGGAAGGGCAGGGGAACGGCTACACCTTC.

This chain joins TRBV9 and TRBJ2-6; D remains unclear. The CDR3 spans 15 residues. The V gene lost 0 bases and the J gene lost 3 bases, with 7 bases spanning the gap. Germline V gene sequence: CDR1 SGDLS, CDR2 YYNGEE. The CDR3 sequence is CASSVALHGANVLTF. The CDR3 DNA is TGTGCCAGCAGCGTAGCACTACATGGGGCCAACGTCCTGACTTTC.

This sequence joins TRBV2 and TRBJ2-2; 7 bases match TRBD1. Losses at the gene ends were 6 bases for V and 0 bases for J; bases not matched to a gene: 1. Germline loops: CDR1 SNHLY, CDR2 FYNNEI. This CDR3 region has 14 residues. In nucleotides, the CDR3 is TGTGCCAGCAGAGGGACAGCGAACACCGGGGAGCTGTTTTTT. Encoded protein: CASRGTANTGELFF.